Presented here are 9 T cell receptor beta chains from one specimen sequenced in a study of blood T cell repertoires in COVID-19. The table came from immunoSEQ multiplex PCR; TCRdb's copy has only in-frame clones and leaves some out. The data show about 330,000 clones, around 86% seen once. The source material was PBMCs or T cells enriched from blood (not recorded which). The receptors shown here come from a woman younger than 30 who had recovered from COVID-19.

The rearrangement joins TRBV5-5 to TRBJ2-1, with TRBD1 identical over 8 bases. This CDR3 is 20 amino acids long. The germline CDR1 and CDR2 sequences are SGHKS and YYEKEE (reference sequence). Losses at the gene ends were 1 base for V and 6 bases for J; bases not matched to a gene: 21. CDR3 in amino acids: CASSLSFFGTGVSRGNEQFF. CDR3 nucleotide sequence: TGTGCCAGCAGCTTGTCCTTCTTTGGGACAGGTGTTTCTAGGGGCAATGAGCAGTTCTTC.

This clone was picked up one time. The V and J genes are TRBV9 and TRBJ2-7; unclear D gene. Germline assignment: CDR1 SGDLS and CDR2 YYNGEE. V lost 4 bases to trimming and J lost 3 bases, with 17 bases between them. CDR3 length: 15 amino acids. The CDR3 region is CASSPSSLPDYEQYF. DNA of the CDR3: TGTGCCAGCAGCCCAAGTTCCCTACCCGACTACGAGCAGTACTTC.

This clone has just a few counts. The CDR3 sequence: CSVEGGGNTEAFF. The CDR3 coding sequence is TGCAGCGTTGAAGGAGGCGGGAACACTGAAGCTTTCTTT. V and J are TRBV29-1 and TRBJ1-1; D is unresolved. V was clipped by 1 base and J by 1 base, with 7 bases between them. The CDR3 is 13 residues long. Germline CDR1 is SQVTM and CDR2 is ANQGSEA.

This chain uses TRBV11-2 with TRBJ1-1, with D tentatively TRBD1 (6 bases). In germline, CDR1 is SGHAT, CDR2 FQNNGV. This CDR3 comprises 14 residues. Trimming cost V 0 bases and J 9 bases, with 14 bases left between them. CDR3 in DNA: TGTGCCAGCAGCTTAGATGGGGTCACAGGGAAAGCTTTCTTT. It is translated as CASSLDGVTGKAFF. The whole variable domain, filled in from reference TRBV11-2 and TRBJ1-1, reads EAGVAQSPRYKIIEKRQSVAFWCNPISGHATLYWYQQILGQGPKLLIQFQNNGVVDDSQLPKDRFSAERLKGVDSTLKIQPAKLEDSAVYLCASSLDGVTGKAFFGQGTRLTVV.

The chain links TRBV21-1 to TRBJ1-5. TRBV21-1 corresponds to a pseudogene. The CDR3 has 16 amino acids. This CDR3 reads CASSKAGGGRHQPQHF. The DNA for the CDR3 is TGTGCCAGCAGCAAAGCGGGGGGGGGAAGGCATCAGCCCCAGCATTTT.

The chain couples TRBV30 to TRBJ2-1; unclear D gene. V was pared by 0 bases and J by 5 bases, with 11 bases between. Germline V lookup: CDR1 GTSNPN, CDR2 SVGIG (reference sequence). The CDR3 loop spans 14 amino acids. CDR3 nucleotide sequence: TGTGCCTGGAGTGTACGCAGGCTCCACAATGAGCAGTTCTTC. This codes for CAWSVRRLHNEQFF. Drawing the rest from reference TRBV30 and TRBJ2-1, the complete variable domain is SQTIHQWPATLVQPVGSPLSLECTVEGTSNPNLYWYRQAAGRGLQLLFYSVGIGQISSEVPQNLSASRPQDRQFILSSKKLLLSDSGFYLCAWSVRRLHNEQFFGPGTRLTVL.

This clone was detected only once. The chain couples TRBV27 to TRBJ2-1; 7 bases agree with TRBD1. The V and J ends lost 0 bases and 8 bases, in that order; junction bases with no gene match: 7. The length of the CDR3 is 15 residues. Germline V gene lookup returns CDR1 MNHEY and CDR2 SMNVEV (reference sequence). DNA for the CDR3: TGTGCCAGCAGTTTATCAGGGGGCGGTGGGGATGAGCAGTTCTTC. This encodes CASSLSGGGGDEQFF.

V and J are TRBV4-1 and TRBJ1-2; tentative D call: TRBD1 (5 bases). Germline CDR1 is MGHRA and CDR2 is YSYEKL. The CDR3 loop spans 15 amino acids. V shed 5 bases and J shed 8 bases, with 21 bases lying between them. This CDR3 is CASSFTLTASGGYTF. The DNA for the CDR3 is TGCGCCAGCAGCTTTACTCTGACTGCCTCAGGGGGCTACACCTTC.

This rearrangement joins TRBV28 to TRBJ1-1; maybe TRBD1 (5 bases). V lost 8 bases, J lost 2 bases, and 18 bases lay in between. This CDR3 is built from 15 residues. In germline, CDR1 is MDHEN, CDR2 SYDVKM. The DNA for the CDR3 is TGTGCCAGCCCGAAACCGGGGGGACTAAACACTGAAGCTTTCTTT. Translating it yields CASPKPGGLNTEAFF.